Following are 30 T cell receptor beta chains from one sample sequenced in a study of blood T cell repertoires in COVID-19. TCRdb's copy holds only in-frame clones and misses some; the assay was immunoSEQ multiplex PCR. The table has 190,000 or so clones, about 93% seen once. The source material was peripheral blood. Every receptor here comes from a man younger than 45 with COVID-19, enrolled during active disease.

Comment on this clone: The junction differs from germline at one of its ends, possibly a read error. The chain couples TRBV6-5 to TRBJ2-1; 9 nucleotides match TRBD1. The germline CDR1 and CDR2 sequences are MNHEY and SVGAGI. This CDR3 is built from 12 residues. The CDR3 nucleotides are TGTGCCAGCACCAGACAAGGGACAGGGTGGGTCTTC. It translates to CASTRQGTGWVF.

CDR3 DNA sequence: TGTGCCAGCAGCCCCAGGGGGATTAGGTACACTGAAGCTTTCTTT. Residues: CASSPRGIRYTEAFF. V is TRBV7-9 and J is TRBJ1-1, with 7 bases matching TRBD1. The CDR3 extends over 15 amino acids. Germline assignment: CDR1 SEHNR and CDR2 FQNEAQ (reference sequence). The trim removed 5 bases at V and 3 bases at J, leaving 9 bases unmatched. Supplemented by reference TRBV7-9 and TRBJ1-1, the full variable domain reads DTGVSQNPRHKITKRGQNVTFRCDPISEHNRLYWYRQTLGQGPEFLTYFQNEAQLEKSRLLSDRFSAERPKGSFSTLEIQRTEQGDSAMYLCASSPRGIRYTEAFFGQGTRLTVV.

This sequence joins TRBV2 and TRBJ1-1; 8 bases match TRBD1. With V trimmed by 4 bases and J by 6 bases, 7 bases remained unmatched. From germline, CDR1 is SNHLY and CDR2 FYNNEI. CDR3 length equals 14 residues. The CDR3 bases are TGTGCCAGCAGTGGACCGGGACAGGCCCCTGAAGCTTTCTTT. Translation: CASSGPGQAPEAFF.

This rearrangement joins TRBV7-6 to TRBJ1-1, with D possibly TRBD1 on 5 matching bases. The CDR3 length is 13 residues. The ends were cut back, 4 bases at V and 7 bases at J, with 13 bases in the middle. The germline V gene encodes CDR1 SGHVS and CDR2 FNYEAQ. The CDR3 DNA reads TGTGCCAGCAGCTCCGTAGGCGGGGGTGAAGCTTTCTTT. Its protein product is CASSSVGGGEAFF.

The chain joins TRBV6-6 to TRBJ2-7, with 8 nucleotides matching TRBD1. J was trimmed by 5 bases and V by 5 bases; bases with no gene match: 14. Germline V gives CDR1 MNHNY, CDR2 SVGAGI (reference sequence). This CDR3 contains 16 residues. DNA for the CDR3: TGTGCCAGCAGTACGACCCCCAGGGGGCGTAAGGACGAGCAGTACTTC. Residues: CASSTTPRGRKDEQYF.

The chain recombines TRBV5-6 with TRBJ1-5; D call uncertain. CDR1 and CDR2 (germline): SGHDT, YYEEEE. V lost 4 bases and J lost 0, with 14 bases in between. CDR3 length equals 16 residues. CDR3 loop: CASSRRTLYSNQPQHF. In DNA form, the CDR3 reads TGTGCCAGCAGCAGGAGGACCCTCTATAGCAATCAGCCCCAGCATTTT.

The chain has TRBV19 and TRBJ1-4, with D unclear. V was shortened by 6 bases and J by 4 bases, with 12 bases between the two germline ends. The CDR3 loop spans 14 amino acids. The germline V gene has CDR1 LNHDA and CDR2 SQIVND (reference sequence). Here the CDR3 reads CASSPRRINEKLFF. The CDR3 DNA reads as TGTGCCAGTAGCCCACGGCGGATTAATGAAAAACTGTTTTTT. Full variable domain (remainder filled in from reference TRBV19 and TRBJ1-4): DGGITQSPKYLFRKEGQNVTLSCEQNLNHDAMYWYRQDPGQGLRLIYYSQIVNDFQKGDIAEGYSVSREKKESFPLTVTSAQKNPTAFYLCASSPRRINEKLFFGSGTQLSVL.

The V gene is TRBV30, the J gene TRBJ1-1; D is undetermined. V was clipped by 2 bases and J by 3 bases, with 10 bases between them. There are 13 residues in the CDR3. The germline gives CDR1 GTSNPN, CDR2 SVGIG (reference sequence). The CDR3 spells CAWSYGVDTEAFF. The CDR3 DNA sequence: TGTGCCTGGAGTTACGGGGTAGACACTGAAGCTTTCTTT.

The table lists this clone with a count of one. V gene TRBV2 combines with J gene TRBJ2-4; TRBD1 is a possible D gene (5 bases). With 1 base removed from V and 8 bases from J, the gap between germline ends came to 12 bases. Germline assignment: CDR1 SNHLY and CDR2 FYNNEI. The CDR3 spans 14 residues. The CDR3 coding sequence is TGTGCCAGCAGTGAAGAATCCCTCAGGGACATTCAGTACTTC. Protein: CASSEESLRDIQYF.

J is TRBJ2-1 and V is TRBV27; no clear D gene. Trimming left V 5 bases short and J 6 bases short, with 11 bases between. Germline values: CDR1 MNHEY, CDR2 SMNVEV (reference sequence). CDR3 length: 13 amino acids. DNA of the CDR3: TGTGCCAGCAGTCTAACCCTCCGCAATGAGCAGTTCTTC. This codes for CASSLTLRNEQFF.

This rearrangement joins TRBV7-9 to TRBJ1-2; D gene ambiguous. The CDR3 totals 14 residues. V dropped 6 bases and J dropped 0 bases, with 11 bases sitting between them. Looked up from germline, CDR1 is SEHNR and CDR2 is FQNEAQ (reference sequence). The CDR3 sequence: CASSFSTANYGYTF. DNA of the CDR3: TGTGCCAGCAGTTTCTCGACTGCTAACTATGGCTACACCTTC.

The chain carries TRBV11-1 and TRBJ1-6, with unresolved D. Deletions cut 5 bases from V and 3 bases from J, with 8 bases between. The CDR3 totals 14 residues. Germline V CDR1 and CDR2: SGHAT, FQDESV (reference sequence). DNA of the CDR3: TGTGCCAGCAGCGCCCCAGGCTATAATTCACCCCTCCACTTT. This codes for CASSAPGYNSPLHF.

This sequence joins TRBV6-1 and TRBJ1-1; TRBD1 matches 7 bases. Germline assignment: CDR1 MNHNS and CDR2 SASEGT. CDR3 length: 13 residues. The V segment lost 2 bases and the J segment 6 bases; nucleotides outside the gene matches: 3. The CDR3 sequence: CASSERDRAEAFF. As DNA, the CDR3 is TGTGCCAGCAGTGAAAGAGACAGGGCTGAAGCTTTCTTT.

This chain uses TRBV7-7 with TRBJ2-5, with D perhaps matching TRBD2 (5 bases). The CDR3 is made up of 18 amino acids. Germline lookup yields CDR1 SSHAT and CDR2 FNYEAQ (reference sequence). V lost 5 bases, J lost 0 bases, and 22 bases lay in between. The CDR3 here is CASSHLAVGATYQETQYF. The DNA for the CDR3 is TGTGCCAGCAGCCACCTAGCTGTGGGTGCCACGTACCAAGAGACCCAGTACTTC.

This chain connects TRBV4-1 to TRBJ2-7; D might be TRBD2 (7 bases). V lost 2 bases to trimming and J lost 3 bases, with 17 bases between them. Germline V CDR1 and CDR2: MGHRA, YSYEKL. This CDR3 is 16 amino acids long. The DNA of the CDR3 is TGCGCCAGCAGCCAAAAAGGGGGGGCAACATACTACGAGCAGTACTTC. It encodes CASSQKGGATYYEQYF.

This sequence joins TRBV3-1 (or the pseudogene TRBV3-2) and TRBJ1-5; D remains ambiguous. CDR1 is LGHDT, CDR2 YNNKEL, per germline (reference sequence). V was shortened by 5 bases and J by 9 bases, with 14 bases between the two germline ends. This CDR3 has 13 amino acids. CDR3 amino acids: CASSYRSDGPQHF. In DNA form, the CDR3 reads TGTGCCAGCAGCTACAGATCTGACGGGCCCCAGCATTTT.

The V call is TRBV7-7, the J call TRBJ2-1; D might be TRBD1 (6 bases). This CDR3 has 13 residues. The germline CDR1 and CDR2 sequences are SSHAT and FNYEAQ (reference sequence). V lost 3 bases and J lost 8, with 11 bases in between. The CDR3 protein is CASSLSGGDEQFF. CDR3 nucleotide sequence: TGTGCCAGCAGCTTGTCTGGGGGCGATGAGCAGTTCTTC. The full variable domain, in which reference TRBV7-7 and TRBJ2-1 provide the parts outside the CDR3, is GAGVSQSPRYKVTKRGQDVTLRCDPISSHATLYWYQQALGQGPEFLTYFNYEAQPDKSGLPSDRFSAERPEGSISTLTIQRTEQRDSAMYRCASSLSGGDEQFFGPGTRLTVL.

The V gene is TRBV5-4, the J gene TRBJ2-5, with 7 positions matching TRBD2. Germline V gene lookup returns CDR1 SGHNT and CDR2 YYREEE (reference sequence). Trimming removed 4 bases from V and 0 bases from J; junction bases left unmatched: 6. This CDR3 has 15 amino acids. CDR3 region: CASSQGLTYQETQYF. The CDR3 DNA reads as TGTGCCAGCAGCCAGGGACTAACGTACCAAGAGACCCAGTACTTC.

This chain links TRBV10-1 with TRBJ2-1, with TRBD2 identical over 9 bases. Per germline, CDR1 WNHNN and CDR2 SYGVQD (reference sequence). The CDR3 has 16 residues. The V and J ends lost 5 bases and 9 bases, in that order; junction bases with no gene match: 14. CDR3 residues: CASSPNRGGAGSEQFF. As DNA, the CDR3 is TGCGCCAGCAGTCCCAATCGCGGGGGGGCGGGGAGTGAGCAGTTCTTC.

This chain connects TRBV2 to TRBJ2-1, with 10 bases aligning to TRBD2. With 3 bases clipped from V and 1 base from J, the junction kept 6 bases outside the gene matches. This CDR3 has 17 residues. Germline V gene sequence: CDR1 SNHLY, CDR2 FYNNEI. CDR3 in DNA: TGTGCCAGCAGTGACGCTAGCGGGGGCCCTTCCTACAATGAGCAGTTCTTC. Translating gives CASSDASGGPSYNEQFF.

This clone came up once. The rearrangement uses TRBV6-4 and TRBJ1-2; D is unresolved. V shed 0 bases and J shed 4 bases, with 6 bases lying between them. This CDR3 is built from 13 residues. Germline loops: CDR1 MRHNA, CDR2 SNTAGT. CDR3 loop: CASSDSPGYGYTF. The CDR3 DNA sequence: TGTGCCAGCAGTGACTCCCCGGGCTATGGCTACACCTTC.

The chain links TRBV4-2 to TRBJ2-5, with 14 nucleotides matching TRBD2. The CDR3 length is 17 residues. J was trimmed by 1 base and V by 4 bases; bases with no gene match: 5. Per germline, CDR1 LGHNA and CDR2 YNFKEQ. The CDR3 loop reads CASSPWTSGGRQETQYF. The CDR3, as DNA: TGTGCCAGCAGCCCCTGGACTAGCGGGGGGCGCCAAGAGACCCAGTACTTC.

The gene calls are TRBV5-5 and TRBJ1-2; D is perhaps TRBD1 (6 bases). Germline-derived CDR1 and CDR2 are SGHKS and YYEKEE (reference sequence). The CDR3 consists of 15 residues. With 4 bases removed from V and 4 bases from J, the gap between germline ends came to 17 bases. The CDR3 DNA is TGTGCCAGCAGCCCCGGCGGGGGCTACTCCTATGGCTACACCTTC. It is translated as CASSPGGGYSYGYTF.

The chain combines TRBV5-5 with TRBJ1-4, with 10 positions matching TRBD1. V gave up 3 bases and J gave up 3 bases; unmatched junction bases: 8. This CDR3 spans 17 amino acids. Germline V gene lookup returns CDR1 SGHKS and CDR2 YYEKEE (reference sequence). CDR3 loop: CASSSGTGVTANEKLFF. The CDR3 nucleotides are TGTGCCAGCAGCTCTGGGACAGGGGTGACAGCTAATGAAAAACTGTTTTTT.

The chain links TRBV21-1 to TRBJ2-6; the DNA was not compared with TRBD2, the D call given in the table. TRBV21-1 is reported as a pseudogene. This CDR3 contains 17 residues. CDR3 DNA: TGTGCCAGCAGCAATGGGAGGGGTAGCTCTGGGGCCAACGTCCTGACTTTC. Protein: CASSNGRGSSGANVLTF.

V usage is TRBV30 and J usage is TRBJ2-3; 10 bases line up with TRBD2. Germline CDR1 and CDR2: GTSNPN and SVGIG (reference sequence). V dropped 4 bases and J dropped 2; count of bases not matched to a gene: 6. The CDR3 is made up of 15 amino acids. The CDR3 DNA sequence: TGTGCCTGGACTAGCGGGGGCGCAGACACAGATACGCAGTATTTT. Translated: CAWTSGGADTDTQYF.

The chain has TRBV7-6 and TRBJ1-1; D might be TRBD1 (5 bases). The germline CDR1 and CDR2 sequences are SGHVS and FNYEAQ. Trimming shortened V by 1 base and J by 4 bases, and 13 bases separated the two germline ends. The length of the CDR3 is 15 residues. CDR3 in amino acids: CASSLDPQGFTEAFF. For the CDR3, the DNA is TGTGCCAGCAGCTTAGACCCCCAGGGTTTCACTGAAGCTTTCTTT.

The chain is built from TRBV5-1 and TRBJ1-1; perhaps TRBD1 as D (6 bases). CDR3 length: 13 amino acids. CDR1 SGHRS and CDR2 YFSETQ come from the germline V gene. V shed 7 bases and J shed 4 bases, with 14 bases lying between them. CDR3 DNA sequence: TGCGCCAGCTCTGCAGGGGATGGCACTGAAGCTTTCTTT. Protein sequence: CASSAGDGTEAFF.

The V and J genes are TRBV2 and TRBJ2-5; a weak D match, TRBD1 (5 bases). CDR3 length: 12 residues. The germline V gene has CDR1 SNHLY and CDR2 FYNNEI. V gave up 6 bases and J gave up 0 bases, with 5 bases separating them. This CDR3 reads CASRDNQETQYF. In DNA form, the CDR3 reads TGTGCCAGCAGGGACAACCAAGAGACCCAGTACTTC.

The chain joins TRBV4-2 to TRBJ2-2; 10 bases fit TRBD1. This CDR3 contains 16 residues. The V gene end was trimmed by 3 bases and the J gene end by 5 bases; junction bases not matched to a gene: 6. The V gene's germline CDR1 is LGHNA and CDR2 YNFKEQ. The CDR3 region has the DNA TGTGCCAGCAGCCAGCGGACAGGGGGGGGGACCGGGGAGCTGTTTTTT. This gives the protein CASSQRTGGGTGELFF.